The 5 T cell receptor beta chains reported below all come from one sample, sequenced in a study of blood T cell repertoires in COVID-19 (TCRdb year 2020). Libraries were made using the immunoSEQ multiplex PCR assay. The table was pulled from immuneACCESS by TCRdb, which kept in-frame rearrangements only. Such tables lose some clones; where checked, under half of the loss comes from unresolved V genes, and the rest has no known cause. This sample lists 250,000 to 300,000 clones; about four fifths were detected once. The top ten clones comprise 5% to 6% of the sample. Material for sequencing was peripheral blood. These receptors were obtained from a man at least 80 years old with acute or convalescent COVID-19.

In nucleotides, the CDR3 is TGTGCCTGGCTTTATAGCGGGAGCCATGAAGCTTTCTTT. It specifies CAWLYSGSHEAFF. This chain connects TRBV30 to TRBJ1-1; D gene unclear. The germline CDR1 and CDR2 sequences are GTSNPN and SVGIG (reference sequence). There are 13 residues in the CDR3. V shed 5 bases and J shed 7 bases, with 17 bases lying between them. Looking up the rest from reference TRBV30 and TRBJ1-1 gives the full variable domain: SQTIHQWPATLVQPVGSPLSLECTVEGTSNPNLYWYRQAAGRGLQLLFYSVGIGQISSEVPQNLSASRPQDRQFILSSKKLLLSDSGFYLCAWLYSGSHEAFFGQGTRLTVV.

This chain joins TRBV2 and TRBJ2-7, with TRBD2 matching 7 bases. Germline CDR1 SNHLY, CDR2 FYNNEI. V was clipped by 8 bases and J by 2 bases; unmatched bases: 3. The CDR3 consists of 12 residues. CDR3 protein: CASGGDAYEQYF. CDR3 in DNA: TGTGCCAGCGGGGGGGACGCCTACGAGCAGTACTTC.

This chain uses TRBV19 with TRBJ2-2; D possibly corresponds to TRBD1 (6 bases). Trimming pared 1 base from V and 8 bases from J, leaving 17 bases between. The CDR3 extends over 16 amino acids. Germline-derived CDR1 and CDR2 are LNHDA and SQIVND (reference sequence). The CDR3 DNA sequence: TGTGCCAGTAGTATAGGACAGGCCCCCACATCGGGGGAGCTGTTTTTT. Residues: CASSIGQAPTSGELFF.

This sequence joins TRBV29-1 and TRBJ2-7; TRBD2 agrees at 10 bases. The V gene end was trimmed by 6 bases and the J gene end by 3 bases; junction bases not matched to a gene: 8. The V gene's germline CDR1 is SQVTM and CDR2 ANQGSEA. The CDR3 extends over 14 amino acids. Here the CDR3 DNA reads TGCAGCGTCTCAGGACTAGCGGAGTTCTACGAGCAGTACTTC. This encodes CSVSGLAEFYEQYF.

This sequence joins TRBV2 and TRBJ2-5, with D perhaps TRBD2 (6 bases). Germline V gives CDR1 SNHLY, CDR2 FYNNEI. The V end lost 6 bases, the J end lost 2 bases, and 16 bases lay between the germline ends. The CDR3 consists of 15 residues. CDR3: CASRGRAGRQETQYF. CDR3 in DNA: TGTGCCAGCAGGGGTAGAGCGGGCCGGCAAGAGACCCAGTACTTC.